A selection of T cell receptor beta chains follows, all from one sample in a study of blood T cells in healthy people across ages. TCRdb re-called the 5' RACE reads through MiXCR, storing one row per CDR3 protein. Of around 1.5 million distinct CDR3 sequences detected, 42% appear once; the ten largest clones hold roughly 7.9%. The material sequenced was blood. These receptors were obtained from a woman aged 18 to 35 in good health. CDR3s include the opening cysteine and the closing phenylalanine or tryptophan.

v_gene | CDR3aa
TRBV9 | CASSTHTSYEQYF
TRBV5-1 | CASSSLAGGNPYEQYF
TRBV9 | CASSVDNKNIQYF
TRBV27 | CASRGSGTFTDTQYF
TRBV6-5 | CASSKTGSGTEAFF
TRBV25-1 | CASTKGGGNEQFF
TRBV2 | CASNGGWAEAFF
TRBV27 | CASSLRPTGGFYEQYF
TRBV19 | CASEGRSAGKENIQYF
TRBV7-6 | CASSGGSIGTYEQYF
TRBV6-5 | CASRGVKSYEQYF
TRBV2 | CASIGYPVTDTQYF
TRBV29-1 | CSVEDPRQSNEKLFF
TRBV20-1 | CSARDDEISYNEQFF
TRBV30 | CAWSAPNRVVGNEQFF
TRBV7-2 | CASSPTSGYSTDTQYF
TRBV7-9 | CASSWDRASPYEQYF
TRBV7-2 | CASSLVGGTKSDEQYF
TRBV5-1 | CASSLSGVPSGELFF
TRBV25-1 | CASVTGGPHYEQYF
TRBV7-2 | CASSSLWGEGVTEQFF
TRBV10-3 | CAISDPGRGYTF
TRBV6-1 | CASSPGTSGSLIEQFF
TRBV7-6 | CASSVMLGAGELFF